Here is one TCR beta chain with its context. Its specificity is not known. The data were obtained in a study of response to subunit inactivated influenza vaccine. Study-wide results and caveats: Each seasonal influenza vaccination, the authors suggested, recruits few new T cells.

Each CDR3 protein gets one entry after TCRdb re-called the RT-PCR reads with MiXCR. This sample has 530,000 or so distinct CDR3 sequences, with around 15% found just once. The sample in question was PBMCs from blood, obtained 11 to 12 days after vaccination. The TCR was taken from a man aged 50 or older who received an inactivated influenza vaccine.

CDR3 DNA sequence: TGCAGTGCTAGTCAGGGGGCCACGACCTACGAGCAGTACTTC. It specifies CSASQGATTYEQYF. The chain recombines TRBV20-1 with TRBJ2-7, with 8 bases aligning to TRBD1. CDR3 length: 14 residues. Germline values: CDR1 DFQATT, CDR2 SNEGSKA (reference sequence). With 3 bases clipped from V and 2 bases from J, the junction kept 6 bases outside the gene matches.